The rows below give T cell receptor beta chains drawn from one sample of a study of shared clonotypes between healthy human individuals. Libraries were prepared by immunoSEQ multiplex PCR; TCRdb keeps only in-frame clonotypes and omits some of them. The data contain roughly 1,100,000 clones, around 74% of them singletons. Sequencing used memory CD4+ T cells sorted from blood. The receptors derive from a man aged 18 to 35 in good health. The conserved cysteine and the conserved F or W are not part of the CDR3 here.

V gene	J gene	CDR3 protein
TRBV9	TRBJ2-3	ASSVGEANTDTQY
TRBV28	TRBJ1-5	ASSYDPGIGSQH
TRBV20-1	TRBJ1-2	SASGDNGYT
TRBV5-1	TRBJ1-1	ASSSSGMNTEAF
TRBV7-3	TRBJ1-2	ASSPLTAGYT
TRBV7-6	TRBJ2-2	ASSPGAGELF
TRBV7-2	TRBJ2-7	ASSPTLSGGGEQY
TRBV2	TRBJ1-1	ASTQDGAKNTEAF
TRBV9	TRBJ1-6	ASSVQGRRGNSPLH
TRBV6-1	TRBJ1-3	ASSARTGPENTIY
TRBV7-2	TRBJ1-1	ASSQALGQRMNTEAF
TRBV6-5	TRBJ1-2	ASRPFSAYGYT
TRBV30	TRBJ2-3	AFKTSGTDTQY
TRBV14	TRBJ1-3	ASSQVGDTIY
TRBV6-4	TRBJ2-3	ASSLEIGDTQY
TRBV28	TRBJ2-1	ASSSQVYEF
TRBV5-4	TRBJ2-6	ASSRDSNSGANVLT
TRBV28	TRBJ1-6	ASSFVSAGSSYNSPLH
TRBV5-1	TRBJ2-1	ASSLEASGRNEQF
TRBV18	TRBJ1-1	ASSPPAGANTEAF
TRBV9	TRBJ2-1	ASSSSGATLYNEQF
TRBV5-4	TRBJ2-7	ASSGDRDYEQY
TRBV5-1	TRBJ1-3	ASRQTGSSGNTIY
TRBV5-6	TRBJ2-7	ASSLLSRAEQY
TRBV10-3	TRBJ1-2	AISEHGTDYGYT
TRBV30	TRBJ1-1	AWNVAGNTEAF
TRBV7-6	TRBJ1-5	ASSPWEGQGRFGNQPQH
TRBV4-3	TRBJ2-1	ASSRKLAGGGNEQF
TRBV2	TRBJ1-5	ASSVGGDSNQPQH
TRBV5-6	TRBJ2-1	ASSFGPATYNEQF
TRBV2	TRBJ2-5	ASGDVETQY
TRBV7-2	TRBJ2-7	ASSLTGTSGPYEQY
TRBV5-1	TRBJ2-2	ASSNRQGTNTGELF
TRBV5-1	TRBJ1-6	ASSLGGSRDSPLH
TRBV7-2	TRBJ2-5	ASSFGVETQY
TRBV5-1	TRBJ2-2	ASSQPGQGAGGELF
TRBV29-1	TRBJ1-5	SGAGGAGQPQH
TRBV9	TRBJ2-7	ASSSGQGADRHEQY
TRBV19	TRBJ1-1	ASSQQDNTEAF
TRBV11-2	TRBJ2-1	ASSLARNNEQF
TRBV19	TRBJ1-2	ASSPPGGSSFYGYT
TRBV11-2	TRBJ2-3	ASRVRPTDTQY
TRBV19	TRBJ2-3	ASSLPKGRTSTDTQY
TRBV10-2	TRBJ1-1	ASSLTYNTEAF
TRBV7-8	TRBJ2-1	ASSVTSGHGNEQF
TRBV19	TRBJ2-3	ASSKGLVPTDTQY
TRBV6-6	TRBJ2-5	ASSSSTRGAWETQY
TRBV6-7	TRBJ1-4	ASTPGKLF
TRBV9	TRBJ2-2	ASSVTSGSTGELF
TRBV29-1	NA	SVATGWNEQY
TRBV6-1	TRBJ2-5	ASSERDTPTTQY
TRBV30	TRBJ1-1	AWSVGALRAF
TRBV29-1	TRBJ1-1	SVVGGATNTEAF
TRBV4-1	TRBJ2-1	ASSQIPGPTTNNEQF
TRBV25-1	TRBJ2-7	ASRRQTGGISYEQY
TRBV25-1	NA	ASSGNSYEQY
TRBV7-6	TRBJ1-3	ASSLEGLWNIGNTIY
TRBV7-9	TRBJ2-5	ASSARLAGGQETQY
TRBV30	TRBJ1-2	AWTARQGENYGYT